These T cell receptor beta chains were read from a single sample in a study of T cell responses to AZD1222 COVID-19 vaccine. Assay: immunoSEQ multiplex PCR; the TCRdb copy retains only in-frame clones and omits some. The data contain about 99,000 clones, 87% of them seen just once; the ten biggest clones take up approximately 2.9%. The sample consisted of peripheral blood, taken on day 0 of AZD1222 vaccination. The receptors come from an adult in good health. CDR3s include the opening cysteine and the closing phenylalanine or tryptophan. The order of the fields is V gene, J gene, clone size, CDR3 protein. Only part of the rows carry a size: once, few, many, or a class if the clone is expanded.

TRBV29-1	TRBJ1-2	-	CSVEDHGTNYGYTF
TRBV6-2/TRBV6-3	TRBJ1-2	-	CASSYAGTGKNGYTF
TRBV9	TRBJ2-5	-	CASNTDGKETQYF
TRBV19	TRBJ1-2	-	CASSTKWTDYGYTF
TRBV19	TRBJ1-1	-	CASVKEGAGREAFF
TRBV19	TRBJ2-2	-	CASVGQPNTGELFF
TRBV27	TRBJ2-3	-	CASSKREYTDTQYF
TRBV10-3	TRBJ1-5	-	CAISELGGGQPQHF
TRBV5-6	TRBJ2-3	-	CASSFIGGDTQYF
TRBV24-1	TRBJ2-1	-	CATSDYNEQFF
TRBV18	TRBJ1-5	once	CASSVKGDQPQHF
TRBV7-2	TRBJ2-1	-	CASSSGFYNEQFF
TRBV19	TRBJ1-5	-	CASSIQTVTNQPQHF
TRBV6-2/TRBV6-3	TRBJ2-1	-	CASSYLGRGGDEQFF
TRBV3-1/TRBV3-2	TRBJ2-7	-	CASSQGVQPIYEQYF
TRBV4-2	TRBJ1-2	-	CASSQLSGQGRFIYGYTF
TRBV7-2	TRBJ1-4	-	CASSLVGTGNEKLFF
TRBV6-1	TRBJ1-5	-	CASSEALRTDNQPQHF
TRBV30	TRBJ2-2	-	CAWRSWGGGFTGELFF
TRBV9	TRBJ2-5	-	CASSVVETGWGETQYF
TRBV28	TRBJ1-3	-	CASSPDGYSGNTIYF
TRBV11-3	TRBJ2-1	-	CASSLDHPTAEQFF
TRBV6-1	TRBJ1-1	-	CASSESVPGLEAFF
TRBV25-1	TRBJ1-6	-	CASRFGQGGSYNSPLHF
TRBV24-1	TRBJ2-3	-	CATSDPGDHTDTQYF
TRBV14	TRBJ1-2	-	CASSQASHGYTF
TRBV21-1	TRBJ2-2	-	CASTPGHGSVWDTGELFF
TRBV28	TRBJ1-5	-	CASSLVIVRANQPQHF
TRBV5-1	TRBJ1-2	once	CASSQGINYGYTF
TRBV2	TRBJ1-6	-	CASKAGSANSPLHF
TRBV10-1	TRBJ2-2	-	CASCSGTRGTGELFF
TRBV4-3	TRBJ2-1	-	CASSRNNEQFF
TRBV3-1/TRBV3-2	TRBJ2-2	-	CASTNRRGVDGELFF
TRBV5-6	TRBJ2-3	-	CASSGGLSTDTQYF
TRBV18	TRBJ2-1	-	CASFAGTGNPYNEQFF
TRBV10-3	TRBJ1-1	-	CAISGDREDAFF
TRBV27	TRBJ1-1	once	CASRQGLLMNTEAFF
TRBV3-1/TRBV3-2	TRBJ1-2	once	CASSPGQGTGGYTF
TRBV4-3	TRBJ2-7	-	CASSHNAYYEQYF
TRBV4-2	TRBJ1-5	-	CASSPSPRERQPQHF
TRBV6-2/TRBV6-3	TRBJ2-2	-	CASTPVMGSTNTGELFF
TRBV6-2/TRBV6-3	TRBJ1-6	-	CASSYQSPGQGVGDSPLHF
TRBV7-6	TRBJ2-1	-	CASSLTSSGYNEQFF